A selection of T cell receptor beta chains follows, all from one sample in a study of blood T cell repertoires in COVID-19. Profiled with immunoSEQ multiplex PCR; TCRdb holds only in-frame clones, not every one. The sample yields 100,000 to 120,000 clones, 76% seen once. Sequenced material: peripheral blood. All receptors derive from a woman older than 75 with acute or convalescent COVID-19. Each CDR3 is given with its conserved first and last residue. A D gene is named only where the DNA matches it firmly. Clone sizes are given selectively: once, few, many, or a class where the clone is expanded.

d_gene,abundance,j_gene,v_gene,len,CDR3nt,CDR3aa
TRBD2,-,TRBJ2-7,TRBV5-4,15,TGTGCCAGCAGCTTGGGTGGACTAGCGGGTTACGAGCAGTACTTC,CASSLGGLAGYEQYF
-,-,TRBJ2-1,TRBV7-9,12,TGTGCCAGCAGCCCTGATAGCGGCGAGCAGTTCTTC,CASSPDSGEQFF
TRBD2,once,TRBJ2-2,TRBV6-4,16,TGTGCCAGCAAAATTAGCGGGATAGGACACACCGGGGAGCTGTTTTTT,CASKISGIGHTGELFF
-,-,TRBJ1-2,TRBV11-2,14,TGTGCCAGCAGCTTAGAGCAGGGAGGCGGTGGCTACACCTTC,CASSLEQGGGGYTF
TRBD1,few,TRBJ1-1,TRBV27,16,TGTGCCAGCAGTTTTTTCCCGGGACAGTCGATCACTGAAGCTTTCTTT,CASSFFPGQSITEAFF
-,-,TRBJ2-3,TRBV5-4,17,TGTGCCAGCAGCTTATGGATGGCTGGACGGACATCCGATACGCAGTATTTT,CASSLWMAGRTSDTQYF
-,few,TRBJ1-1,TRBV30,12,TGTGCCTGGAGTGTACTAGTGGCTGAAGCTTTCTTT,CAWSVLVAEAFF
TRBD1,few,TRBJ1-2,TRBV5-1,13,TGCGCCAGCAGCTTGACAGGGGAAGATGGCTACACCTTC,CASSLTGEDGYTF
TRBD1,-,TRBJ1-1,TRBV6-5,15,TGTGCCAGCAGTTACTTTGGGACAGGGGACACTGAAGCTTTCTTT,CASSYFGTGDTEAFF
-,-,TRBJ2-3,TRBV9,16,TGTGCCAGCAGCGTAGGGGTAGCGGCATACACAGATACGCAGTATTTT,CASSVGVAAYTDTQYF
-,-,TRBJ1-5,TRBV2,15,TGTGCCAGCGCGGGTCCACTCTATAGCAATCAGCCCCAGCATTTT,CASAGPLYSNQPQHF
TRBD1,-,TRBJ1-5,TRBV6-1,15,TGTGCCAGCAGTGAGAACAGGGGCGCCAATCAGCCCCAGCATTTT,CASSENRGANQPQHF
-,once,TRBJ2-1,TRBV4-2,16,TGTGCCAGCAGCCAAGAGACCCCCGACTCCGGATATGAGCAGTTCTTC,CASSQETPDSGYEQFF
-,-,TRBJ1-1,TRBV2,14,TGTGCCAGCAGGGGGGCAGGGTTGGGGACTGAAGCTTTCTTT,CASRGAGLGTEAFF
-,-,TRBJ1-5,TRBV12-3/TRBV12-4,13,TGTGCCAGCAGTTCGGGGGAGGATCAGCCCCAGCATTTT,CASSSGEDQPQHF
TRBD1,-,TRBJ2-7,TRBV5-8,12,TGTGCCAGCAGCTGGAACAGGGGCGAGCAGTACTTC,CASSWNRGEQYF
TRBD1,-,TRBJ2-3,TRBV20-1,15,TGCAGTGCTACTGAATGGGACAGGGGTTCGCATACGCAGTATTTT,CSATEWDRGSHTQYF
TRBD1,-,TRBJ1-1,TRBV2,16,TGTGCCAGCAGTGGATGGACAGGGGGATTGAACACTGAAGCTTTCTTT,CASSGWTGGLNTEAFF
-,-,TRBJ1-2,TRBV19,17,TGTGCCAGTGGACTTCCAGGGGCTACCTTTGGCGCTTATGGCTACACCTTC,CASGLPGATFGAYGYTF
-,many,TRBJ1-3,TRBV6-5,14,TGTGCCAGCACCACACAGGGCTCGGGAAACACCATATATTTT,CASTTQGSGNTIYF
TRBD1,-,TRBJ1-2,TRBV28,13,TGTGCCGGCGCCTTAGACAGGGGATTGGGCTACACCTTC,CAGALDRGLGYTF
-,once,TRBJ2-5,TRBV9,15,TGTGCCAGCAGCTCCACGGCCCAACGAGGGGAGACCCAGTACTTC,CASSSTAQRGETQYF
TRBD1,-,TRBJ2-5,TRBV3-1/TRBV3-2,15,TGTGCCAGCAGCCAACAGGGGGCTGTTGGGGAGACCCAGTACTTC,CASSQQGAVGETQYF
-,-,TRBJ2-7,TRBV7-8,16,TGTGCCAGCAGCCCTCGACAAACGACAGTAACCTACGAGCAGTACTTC,CASSPRQTTVTYEQYF
-,-,TRBJ2-2,TRBV5-1,13,TGCGCCAGCAGCCTCCTCGGGGGCGGGGAGCTGTTTTTT,CASSLLGGGELFF
TRBD2,-,TRBJ2-3,TRBV10-1,16,TGCGCCAGCAGTGAATCTAGCGGGGGGTTTAGGCATACGCAGTATTTT,CASSESSGGFRHTQYF
-,-,TRBJ2-1,TRBV6-4,20,TGTGCCAGCAGTGACTCGATTGGCGGGCCTCTCCAACCATCCTACAATGAGCAGTTCTTC,CASSDSIGGPLQPSYNEQFF
-,-,TRBJ2-1,TRBV11-3,13,TGTGCCAGCAGCTTAGCCGGGGAACAGGAGCAGTTCTTC,CASSLAGEQEQFF
-,once,TRBJ1-2,TRBV3-1/TRBV3-2,14,TGTGCCAGCAGCCAAGAGTGGGGAGGCCATGGCTACACCTTC,CASSQEWGGHGYTF
TRBD1,-,TRBJ1-3,TRBV3-1/TRBV3-2,18,TGTGCCAGCAGCCAAGGCCCCGGACAGGGTGCGACTGGAAACACCATATATTTT,CASSQGPGQGATGNTIYF
-,-,TRBJ1-1,TRBV7-2,13,TGTGCCAGCAGCACTCAGGGGAACACTGAAGCTTTCTTT,CASSTQGNTEAFF
-,-,TRBJ2-6,TRBV10-3,16,TGTGCCATCAGTGAAGTCGGGGGGCGCGGGGCCAACGTCCTGACTTTC,CAISEVGGRGANVLTF
TRBD2,-,TRBJ2-7,TRBV6-5,14,TGTGCCAGCATGGGACGGGGGGTCCCGGGAGAGCAGTACTTC,CASMGRGVPGEQYF